Listed below are T cell receptor beta chains from one sample, sequenced in a study of early stage breast cancer tumors. TCRdb's table, derived via immunoSEQ multiplex PCR, lists solely in-frame clones and lacks some. The repertoire holds under 35,000 clones, with approximately 84% as singletons. The sequenced material came from blood. The receptor set was obtained from a person aged 45 to 59 with breast cancer. The CDR3 runs from the conserved cysteine through the conserved F or W. A D gene is named only where the DNA matches it firmly. The size of a clone is reported for some rows only, either as once, few or many, or as a class for expanded clones.

j_call: TRBJ2-1
v_call: TRBV2
d_call: .
clone_size: .
cdr3_nt: TGTGCCAGCCCAAGGGGGGGCTCCTACAATGAGCAGTTCTTC
cdr3_aa: CASPRGGSYNEQFF

j_call: TRBJ2-7
v_call: TRBV7-7
d_call: .
clone_size: .
cdr3_nt: TGTGCCAGCAGCTTGCGGGCCGATCACGAGCAGTACTTC
cdr3_aa: CASSLRADHEQYF

j_call: TRBJ1-2
v_call: TRBV28
d_call: .
clone_size: .
cdr3_nt: TGTGCCAGCAGTCCCCCCCAGGCCCAGATACAGGATGGCTACACCTTC
cdr3_aa: CASSPPQAQIQDGYTF

j_call: TRBJ1-2
v_call: TRBV28
d_call: TRBD1
clone_size: .
cdr3_nt: TGTGCCAGCAGGACAGGGTTACATGGCTACACCTTC
cdr3_aa: CASRTGLHGYTF

j_call: TRBJ2-7
v_call: TRBV4-1
d_call: TRBD2
clone_size: .
cdr3_nt: TGCGCCAGCAGCCTCACGGGGGGGACCTACGAGCAGTACTTC
cdr3_aa: CASSLTGGTYEQYF

j_call: TRBJ1-1
v_call: TRBV15
d_call: .
clone_size: .
cdr3_nt: TGTGCCACCAGCAGAGAAAGTCCACAGTACACTGAAGCTTTCTTT
cdr3_aa: CATSRESPQYTEAFF

j_call: TRBJ2-4
v_call: TRBV19
d_call: .
clone_size: .
cdr3_nt: TGTGCCAGCCACCAGGGTGGGGGAAACATTCAGTACTTC
cdr3_aa: CASHQGGGNIQYF

j_call: TRBJ2-2
v_call: TRBV19
d_call: .
clone_size: .
cdr3_nt: TGTGCCAGTAGTATGGACGGGATCCCCGGGGAGCTGTTTTTT
cdr3_aa: CASSMDGIPGELFF

j_call: TRBJ2-3
v_call: TRBV28
d_call: .
clone_size: .
cdr3_nt: TGTGCCAGCAGTTTTCCGGGCACTAGCACAGATACGCAGTATTTT
cdr3_aa: CASSFPGTSTDTQYF

j_call: TRBJ1-2
v_call: TRBV18
d_call: .
clone_size: .
cdr3_nt: TGTGCCAGCTCAAGACAGGACGGAGGCTATGGCTACACCTTC
cdr3_aa: CASSRQDGGYGYTF

j_call: TRBJ1-1
v_call: TRBV10-1
d_call: .
clone_size: few
cdr3_nt: TGCGCCCACAGGGACCGGAACACTGAAGCTTTCTTT
cdr3_aa: CAHRDRNTEAFF

j_call: TRBJ2-5
v_call: TRBV7-2
d_call: .
clone_size: .
cdr3_nt: TGTGCCAGCAGCTTAGTCCTACAGACCCAGTACTTC
cdr3_aa: CASSLVLQTQYF

j_call: TRBJ2-1
v_call: TRBV4-3
d_call: .
clone_size: .
cdr3_nt: TGCGCCAGCAGCCAAGATATCCAGAGCTCCTACAATGAGCAGTTCTTC
cdr3_aa: CASSQDIQSSYNEQFF

j_call: TRBJ1-5
v_call: TRBV7-9
d_call: TRBD1
clone_size: .
cdr3_nt: TGTGCCAGCAGCCCGAACAGGGGGAATCAGCCCCAGCATTTT
cdr3_aa: CASSPNRGNQPQHF

j_call: TRBJ1-2
v_call: TRBV5-1
d_call: .
clone_size: .
cdr3_nt: TGCGCCAGCAGCCGGGGCACAGACTCCTATGGCTACACCTTC
cdr3_aa: CASSRGTDSYGYTF

j_call: TRBJ2-3
v_call: TRBV7-3
d_call: .
clone_size: .
cdr3_nt: TGTGCCAGCAGCTTACAGGGTACCACAGATACGCAGTATTTT
cdr3_aa: CASSLQGTTDTQYF

j_call: TRBJ2-7
v_call: TRBV2
d_call: TRBD2
clone_size: .
cdr3_nt: TGTGCCAGCAACGACCGGAGGACTAGCTTCTACGAGCAGTACTTC
cdr3_aa: CASNDRRTSFYEQYF

j_call: TRBJ1-3
v_call: TRBV7-8
d_call: .
clone_size: once
cdr3_nt: TGTGCCAGCAGCACTAGAGTGACATCTGGAAACACCATATATTTT
cdr3_aa: CASSTRVTSGNTIYF

j_call: TRBJ2-5
v_call: TRBV6-1
d_call: .
clone_size: .
cdr3_nt: TGTGCCAGCAGTTCCCGACAGGTCCCGGAGACCCAGTACTTC
cdr3_aa: CASSSRQVPETQYF

j_call: TRBJ1-2
v_call: TRBV6-1
d_call: .
clone_size: .
cdr3_nt: TGTGCCAGCAGTGAAAGGGCTGCATATGGCTACACCTTC
cdr3_aa: CASSERAAYGYTF

j_call: TRBJ1-1
v_call: TRBV30
d_call: TRBD1
clone_size: .
cdr3_nt: TGTGCCTACCACAGGGGGATTGTTAGGAACACTGAAGCTTTCTTT
cdr3_aa: CAYHRGIVRNTEAFF

j_call: TRBJ1-2
v_call: TRBV5-1
d_call: TRBD1
clone_size: .
cdr3_nt: TGCGCCAGCAGCTGGCAGGGGGCTAACTATGGCTACACCTTC
cdr3_aa: CASSWQGANYGYTF

j_call: TRBJ1-6
v_call: TRBV2
d_call: TRBD1
clone_size: .
cdr3_nt: TGTGCCAGCGACCGGGACAGAAATAATTCACCCCTCCACTTT
cdr3_aa: CASDRDRNNSPLHF

j_call: TRBJ2-7
v_call: TRBV7-2
d_call: .
clone_size: .
cdr3_nt: TGTGCCAGCAGCTCCTGGATCGGGGACGAGCAGTACTTC
cdr3_aa: CASSSWIGDEQYF

j_call: TRBJ1-2
v_call: TRBV4-1
d_call: .
clone_size: .
cdr3_nt: TGCGCCAGCAGCCACGGACCGCCCTACTATGGCTACACCTTC
cdr3_aa: CASSHGPPYYGYTF

j_call: TRBJ1-2
v_call: TRBV6-4
d_call: TRBD1
clone_size: few
cdr3_nt: TGTGCCAGCAGTGACTCGGGGACAGGGAGAGGGTCAGGCTACACCTTC
cdr3_aa: CASSDSGTGRGSGYTF

j_call: TRBJ1-4
v_call: TRBV27
d_call: .
clone_size: .
cdr3_nt: TGTGCCAGCAGTGGGACACCGAGCTTCGAAAAACTGTTTTTT
cdr3_aa: CASSGTPSFEKLFF

j_call: TRBJ2-7
v_call: TRBV7-9
d_call: .
clone_size: .
cdr3_nt: TGTGCCAGCAGCCTGACAGAGGCAGGTGAGCAGTACTTC
cdr3_aa: CASSLTEAGEQYF

j_call: TRBJ1-6
v_call: TRBV6-4
d_call: .
clone_size: few
cdr3_nt: TGTGCCAGCAGGGCCACTACACCCCTCCACTTT
cdr3_aa: CASRATTPLHF

j_call: TRBJ2-1
v_call: TRBV18
d_call: .
clone_size: .
cdr3_nt: TGTGCCAGCTCACCGGTACAGGGCAATGAGCAGTTCTTC
cdr3_aa: CASSPVQGNEQFF

j_call: TRBJ2-7
v_call: TRBV9
d_call: .
clone_size: .
cdr3_nt: TGTGCCAGCAGCGTAGCACACGTAAACTACGAGCAGTACTTC
cdr3_aa: CASSVAHVNYEQYF

j_call: TRBJ2-5
v_call: TRBV28
d_call: .
clone_size: .
cdr3_nt: TGTGCCAGCAGTCAACTCGGGACTTCAGAGACCCAGTACTTC
cdr3_aa: CASSQLGTSETQYF

j_call: TRBJ1-3
v_call: TRBV29-1
d_call: TRBD1
clone_size: .
cdr3_nt: TGCAGCGTCGGACTGGGACAGGCTGGAAACACCATATATTTT
cdr3_aa: CSVGLGQAGNTIYF

j_call: TRBJ2-7
v_call: TRBV4-2
d_call: TRBD1
clone_size: .
cdr3_nt: TGTGCCAGCAGCCAAGGGTTAGGGGGGACAGGGGGCGACGAGCAGTACTTC
cdr3_aa: CASSQGLGGTGGDEQYF

j_call: TRBJ2-7
v_call: TRBV4-1
d_call: TRBD2
clone_size: .
cdr3_nt: TGCGCCAGCAGCCCGTCTGGACTAGCGGGAGGAGGTATCGACGAGCAGTACTTC
cdr3_aa: CASSPSGLAGGGIDEQYF

j_call: TRBJ2-3
v_call: TRBV7-3
d_call: .
clone_size: .
cdr3_nt: TGTGCCAGCAGCGCCCAGGGGGGGCTGATGGATACGCAGTATTTT
cdr3_aa: CASSAQGGLMDTQYF

j_call: TRBJ1-1
v_call: TRBV28
d_call: TRBD1
clone_size: .
cdr3_nt: TGTGCCAGCAGTTCAAATACAGGGGGTGACACTGAAGCTTTCTTT
cdr3_aa: CASSSNTGGDTEAFF

j_call: TRBJ2-7
v_call: TRBV7-2
d_call: TRBD2
clone_size: .
cdr3_nt: TGTGCCAGCAGCTTCGACGGGGGGGGATACGAGCAGTACTTC
cdr3_aa: CASSFDGGGYEQYF

j_call: TRBJ1-3
v_call: TRBV19
d_call: .
clone_size: .
cdr3_nt: TGTGCCAGTAGTCTCATCGGCAGCTCTGGAAACACCATATATTTT
cdr3_aa: CASSLIGSSGNTIYF

j_call: TRBJ2-7
v_call: TRBV7-9
d_call: .
clone_size: .
cdr3_nt: TGTGCCAGCAGCTTAATGGGGTCCTACGAGCAGTACTTC
cdr3_aa: CASSLMGSYEQYF